This T cell receptor (beta chain) stems from a study of shared clonotypes between healthy human individuals. Study-level results: A limitation of the genetic and exposure-history diversity represented arose from few donors.

A word on this clone: The antigen remains unidentified.

Terminally differentiated effector memory CD45RA+ cells were excluded by CCR7 positive selection of CD45RO-negative cells. Only in-frame clones appear in the TCRdb table, and some are missing; sequencing was by immunoSEQ multiplex PCR. This table holds under 700,000 clones, 90% to 95% found once. The V gene end was trimmed by 0 bases and the J gene end by 6 bases; junction bases not matched to a gene: 11. This CDR3 has 17 amino acids. Looked up from germline, CDR1 is LGHNA and CDR2 is YNFKEQ. The chain uses TRBV4-2 and TRBJ2-7; 10 nucleotides align to TRBD2. This clonotype originated in a woman younger than 45 in good health. The sequenced sample consisted of naive CD8+ T cells sorted from blood. In nucleotides, the CDR3 is TGTGCCAGCAGCCAAGAAAGCGCTAGCGGGGGTGTGGGCGAGCAGTACTTC. Its translation is CASSQESASGGVGEQYF.